Shown below are 17 T cell receptor beta chains from a single sample sequenced in a study of long-term antiretroviral therapy in people with HIV. An immunoSEQ assay, version v3.0, was performed at survey level. The assay was immunoSEQ multiplex PCR, and TCRdb's table has in-frame clones only and misses some. The table records 26,000 or so clones, 80% to 85% of them present only once. This specimen was unsorted PBMCs, taken 0.8 years before starting antiretroviral therapy. These receptors originate from a man aged 18 to 30 with HIV.

This sequence joins TRBV15 and TRBJ2-7; no clear D gene. Per germline, CDR1 LNHNV and CDR2 YYDKDF (reference sequence). The CDR3 length is 15 residues. V was trimmed by 6 bases and J by 1 base, leaving 16 bases between them. Here the CDR3 reads CATRLGRQPSYEQYF. The CDR3 DNA reads TGTGCCACCAGGCTCGGAAGACAACCTTCCTACGAGCAGTACTTC.

With respect to this clone: One junction end does not reproduce the germline sequence, and a read error may be involved. The CDR3 here is CASSLDRGRGELFF. In nucleotides, the CDR3 is TGTGCTAGCAGCCTTGACAGGGGTAGGGGGGAGCTGTTTTTT. The chain has TRBV7-7 and TRBJ2-2; 8 nucleotides align to TRBD1. Looked up from germline, CDR1 is SSHAT and CDR2 is FNYEAQ (reference sequence). This CDR3 is built from 14 residues.

The V and J genes are TRBV6-5 and TRBJ1-5; 7 bases line up with TRBD1. Trimming removed 6 bases from V and 3 bases from J; junction bases left unmatched: 8. CDR1 is MNHEY and CDR2 is SVGAGI in the germline V gene. The CDR3 loop spans 15 amino acids. The CDR3 reads CASRTTGDLNQPQHF. For the CDR3, the DNA is TGTGCCAGCAGAACCACAGGGGATCTCAATCAGCCCCAGCATTTT.

The rearrangement uses TRBV30 and TRBJ1-1, with a tentative D call TRBD1 (5 bases). With 0 bases removed from V and 6 bases from J, the gap between germline ends came to 14 bases. CDR3 length: 14 amino acids. The germline V gene encodes CDR1 GTSNPN and CDR2 SVGIG (reference sequence). The CDR3, as DNA: TGTGCCTGGAGTGTACTGAATCAGGGCTCTGAAGCTTTCTTT. As protein: CAWSVLNQGSEAFF.

V usage is TRBV7-2 and J usage is TRBJ2-7, with TRBD2 matching 11 bases. There are 15 residues in the CDR3. Unmatched junction bases numbered 8, after V lost 5 bases and J lost 5 bases. Germline V CDR1 and CDR2: SGHTA, FQGNSA. This CDR3 reads CASSPRVAGGNEQYF. DNA for the CDR3: TGTGCCAGCAGCCCCCGGGTAGCGGGAGGGAACGAGCAGTACTTC.

The V and J genes are TRBV9 and TRBJ1-2, with 10 bases fitting TRBD1. Germline CDR1 reads SGDLS; CDR2 reads YYNGEE. CDR3 size: 15 residues. V lost 0 bases and J lost 2; bases outside the gene matches: 1. This CDR3 is CASSVAGQGNYGYTF. CDR3 DNA: TGTGCCAGCAGCGTAGCGGGACAGGGGAACTATGGCTACACCTTC.

The rearrangement uses TRBV15 and TRBJ2-1, with 11 bases matching TRBD2. V trimming: 5 bases; J trimming: 8 bases; junction bases outside the gene matches: 8. From germline, CDR1 is LNHNV and CDR2 YYDKDF (reference sequence). CDR3 length: 15 amino acids. The CDR3 sequence is CATSGTSGSLDEQFF. Here the CDR3 DNA reads TGTGCCACCAGCGGAACTAGCGGGAGTTTGGATGAGCAGTTCTTC.

The V gene is TRBV5-5, the J gene TRBJ2-1; D is perhaps TRBD2 (5 bases). CDR1 and CDR2 (germline): SGHKS, YYEKEE (reference sequence). Trimming stripped 2 bases from V and 2 bases from J, with 11 bases between. The CDR3 is 15 residues long. The CDR3 region is CASSFVATPYNEQFF. DNA of the CDR3: TGTGCCAGCAGCTTTGTAGCGACTCCCTACAATGAGCAGTTCTTC.

The CDR3 DNA follows: TGTGCCAGCAGCGTAGCTACGGACAGGGTCAGGGCAGATACGCAGTATTTT. It yields the protein CASSVATDRVRADTQYF. This sequence joins TRBV9 and TRBJ2-3; 8 positions agree with TRBD1. Germline lookup yields CDR1 SGDLS and CDR2 YYNGEE. The trim removed 0 bases at V and 4 bases at J, leaving 10 bases unmatched. CDR3 length: 17 residues.

The rearrangement joins TRBV30 to TRBJ2-1; D might be TRBD1 or TRBD2, each matching 7 bases. The CDR3 extends over 16 amino acids. Germline loops: CDR1 GTSNPN, CDR2 SVGIG (reference sequence). V gave up 3 bases and J gave up 9 bases, with 24 bases separating them. The DNA of the CDR3 is TGTGCCTGGAGGGAGGTCCAGAGCGGGAACAGGGGTGAGCAGTTCTTC. Its translation: CAWREVQSGNRGEQFF.

The chain's CDR3 is CASEPGLAVSGELFF. The CDR3 DNA is TGCGCCAGTGAACCGGGACTAGCGGTCTCCGGGGAGCTGTTTTTT. The chain joins TRBV5-1 to TRBJ2-2; 11 bases fit TRBD2. CDR1 SGHRS and CDR2 YFSETQ come from the germline V gene. Trimming removed 8 bases from V and 6 bases from J; junction bases left unmatched: 9. The CDR3 sequence is 15 residues long. The variable domain in full, with the rest retrieved from reference TRBV5-1 and TRBJ2-2, is KAGVTQTPRYLIKTRGQQVTLSCSPISGHRSVSWYQQTPGQGLQFLFEYFSETQRNKGNFPGRFSGRQFSNSRSEMNVSTLELGDSALYLCASEPGLAVSGELFFGEGSRLTVL.

The chain combines TRBV10-3 with TRBJ2-3, with TRBD2 identical over 10 bases. Trimming took 6 bases from V and 5 from J; bases not matched to a gene: 5. The germline V gene encodes CDR1 ENHRY and CDR2 SYGVKD. The CDR3 spans 14 residues. CDR3 residues: CAIRSGRARDTQYF. The CDR3, as DNA: TGTGCCATCAGAAGCGGGAGGGCGAGAGATACGCAGTATTTT.

The chain couples TRBV2 to TRBJ2-7, with 9 bases fitting TRBD1. This CDR3 has 14 amino acids. With V trimmed by 7 bases and J by 4 bases, 8 bases remained unmatched. Germline V gene sequence: CDR1 SNHLY, CDR2 FYNNEI. CDR3 sequence (DNA): TGTGCCAGCATCCCCGGGACAGGGCTTTACGAGCAGTACTTC. As protein: CASIPGTGLYEQYF.

This clone was counted a few times. V is TRBV4-2 and J is TRBJ1-2, with a tentative D call TRBD1 (5 bases). V was cut by 2 bases and J by 1 base, with 14 bases left in between. Germline V gives CDR1 LGHNA, CDR2 YNFKEQ. This CDR3 has 16 residues. The CDR3 DNA follows: TGTGCCAGCAGCCAACCCGGGACCGCGATTAACTATGGCTACACCTTC. Translated: CASSQPGTAINYGYTF.

This clone was seen a single time. The V gene is TRBV9, the J gene TRBJ2-7; TRBD2 agrees at 8 bases. Unmatched junction bases numbered 6, after V lost 4 bases and J lost 6 bases. Per the germline V gene, CDR1 is SGDLS and CDR2 is YYNGEE. This CDR3 is built from 13 residues. This CDR3 reads CASSQITSGEQYF. The CDR3 nucleotides are TGTGCCAGCAGCCAAATCACTAGCGGCGAGCAGTACTTC.

The CDR3 loop is CASSFGRVGNTIYF. As DNA, the CDR3 is TGTGCCAGCAGCTTCGGCAGGGTTGGAAACACCATATATTTT. This chain joins TRBV5-4 and TRBJ1-3; possibly TRBD1 for D (5 bases). The CDR3 length is 14 residues. The ends were cut back, 2 bases at V and 3 bases at J, with 9 bases in the middle. The germline V gene has CDR1 SGHNT and CDR2 YYREEE (reference sequence).

This rearrangement joins TRBV5-1 to TRBJ2-1, with D perhaps TRBD2 (6 bases). CDR3 size: 15 residues. Germline CDR1 and CDR2: SGHRS and YFSETQ. V gave up 0 bases and J gave up 3 bases, with 10 bases separating them. The DNA for the CDR3 is TGCGCCAGCAGCTTGGACGGGGGAGACTACAATGAGCAGTTCTTC. Translated: CASSLDGGDYNEQFF.